This is a list of T cell receptor beta chains from one sample in a study of PD-L1 blockade in urothelial cancer. Assay used: immunoSEQ multiplex PCR; TCRdb lists only in-frame clones, some missing. The top ten clones hold 5.8% of a sample with 45,000 to 65,000 clones, roughly 84% of them seen once. Source: PBMCs, taken around atezolizumab (anti-PD-L1) treatment. The receptors shown here come from a man in his forties with urothelial cancer. CDR3s include the opening cysteine and the closing phenylalanine or tryptophan. A D gene is named only where the DNA matches it firmly. The listing skips clone size in some rows; elsewhere it reads once, few, many or a size class.

J	V	length	size	D	CDR3	DNA
TRBJ2-7	TRBV7-9	12	NA	TRBD1	CATRDSHYEQYF	TGTGCCACCCGGGACAGCCACTACGAGCAGTACTTC
TRBJ2-1	TRBV7-3	16	NA	TRBD2	CATGNGGAASGNEQFF	TGTGCCACTGGTAATGGGGGCGCGGCTAGCGGGAATGAGCAGTTCTTC
TRBJ2-7	TRBV4-1	15	NA	NA	CASSQERGKSYEQYF	TGCGCCAGCAGCCAAGAAAGAGGGAAGTCCTACGAGCAGTACTTC
TRBJ1-2	TRBV28	14	NA	NA	CASSFGGRSSSYTF	TGTGCCAGCAGTTTCGGGGGACGGTCTTCGAGCTACACCTTC
TRBJ1-2	TRBV5-1	14	NA	NA	CASRSSGQGGGYTF	TGCGCCAGCAGGTCATCGGGCCAGGGTGGAGGCTACACCTTC
TRBJ2-6	TRBV5-3	17	NA	NA	CARSLPVASSGANVLTF	TGTGCCAGAAGCTTGCCGGTCGCGAGCTCTGGGGCCAACGTCCTGACTTTC
TRBJ2-1	TRBV5-4	17	NA	TRBD2	CASSRNAFREGYNEQFF	TGTGCCAGCAGCCGAAATGCCTTTCGGGAGGGCTACAATGAGCAGTTCTTC
TRBJ2-7	TRBV28	12	NA	NA	CASSFLSTGQYF	TGTGCCAGCAGTTTCTTATCGACTGGGCAGTACTTC
TRBJ2-1	TRBV7-9	14	NA	TRBD2	CASSLSSGGNEQFF	TGTGCCAGCAGCTTATCTTCGGGAGGGAATGAGCAGTTCTTC
TRBJ2-3	TRBV19	15	NA	TRBD2	CASSISGSKTDTQYF	TGTGCCAGTAGTATTAGCGGGAGTAAGACAGATACGCAGTATTTT
TRBJ2-1	TRBV29-1	15	NA	TRBD2	CSVPGLAFLYNEQFF	TGCAGCGTTCCGGGACTAGCCTTTCTCTACAATGAGCAGTTCTTC
TRBJ1-1	TRBV19	13	NA	NA	CASSRGLNTEAFF	TGTGCCAGTAGTAGGGGGCTGAACACTGAAGCTTTCTTT
TRBJ2-3	TRBV5-4	15	NA	NA	CASSRGAGGRDTQYF	TGTGCCAGCAGCCGAGGGGCTGGGGGGAGGGATACGCAGTATTTT
TRBJ2-7	TRBV28	16	NA	TRBD2	CASRQLGGGSSYEQYF	TGTGCCAGCAGGCAGCTGGGCGGGGGTAGCTCCTACGAGCAGTACTTC
TRBJ2-7	TRBV6-6	14	NA	NA	CASFMGQGIYEQYF	TGTGCCAGCTTTATGGGGCAGGGGATCTACGAGCAGTACTTC
TRBJ1-1	TRBV19	14	NA	TRBD1	CATGTGYSNTEAFF	TGTGCCACCGGGACAGGGTACTCGAACACTGAAGCTTTCTTT
TRBJ1-4	TRBV29-1	13	NA	NA	CSAYGPGGEKLFF	TGCAGCGCCTATGGGCCAGGAGGTGAAAAACTGTTTTTT
TRBJ1-4	TRBV2	12	NA	TRBD1	CASSGQGGGLFF	TGTGCCAGCAGTGGACAGGGAGGAGGACTGTTTTTT
TRBJ2-7	TRBV5-1	14	NA	TRBD2	CASSNSGVSYEQYF	TGCGCCAGCAGCAACAGCGGGGTGTCATACGAGCAGTACTTC
TRBJ2-2	TRBV25-1	13	once	NA	CASSVGGFGELFF	TGTGCCAGCAGTGTCGGCGGATTCGGGGAGCTGTTTTTT
TRBJ2-7	TRBV19	13	NA	TRBD1	CASSLGQGYEQYF	TGTGCCAGTAGTCTGGGACAGGGCTACGAGCAGTACTTC
TRBJ1-5	TRBV7-2	15	NA	TRBD1	CASSARDSYYQPQHF	TGTGCCAGCAGCGCCCGGGACAGCTACTATCAGCCCCAGCATTTT
TRBJ2-1	TRBV5-1	15	NA	TRBD2	CASSLGTSAYNEQFF	TGCGCCAGCAGCTTAGGGACTAGCGCCTACAATGAGCAGTTCTTC
TRBJ2-7	TRBV30	15	NA	TRBD2	CAWRRSGSPSYEQYF	TGTGCCTGGAGGCGAAGCGGGAGCCCGTCCTACGAGCAGTACTTC
TRBJ2-7	TRBV5-6	16	once	NA	CASSLLSAGNSYEQYF	TGTGCCAGCAGCTTATTGAGTGCTGGTAATTCCTACGAGCAGTACTTC
TRBJ1-2	TRBV7-2	15	NA	TRBD1	CASSLGDRRNYGYTF	TGTGCCAGCAGCTTAGGGGACAGACGGAACTATGGCTACACCTTC
TRBJ2-5	TRBV15	15	NA	NA	CATSRRAAGKETQYF	TGTGCCACCAGCAGACGGGCTGCGGGAAAAGAGACCCAGTACTTC
TRBJ2-7	TRBV7-2	14	NA	NA	CASSLGLGSYEQYF	TGTGCCAGCAGCTTAGGACTAGGTTCCTACGAGCAGTACTTC
TRBJ2-3	TRBV4-1	15	once	TRBD2	CASSRGGSPRDTQYF	TGCGCCAGCAGCCGGGGGGGTAGCCCAAGAGATACGCAGTATTTT
TRBJ2-3	TRBV28	19	NA	TRBD2	CASSLGGLAGGRHTDTQYF	TGTGCCAGCAGTTTAGGGGGACTAGCGGGAGGGAGACACACAGATACGCAGTATTTT
TRBJ1-2	TRBV7-2	15	NA	TRBD1	CASSLAGQGGYGYTF	TGTGCCAGCAGCTTAGCGGGACAGGGCGGCTATGGCTACACCTTC
TRBJ2-3	TRBV19	13	NA	NA	CASSPGATDTQYF	TGTGCCAGTAGCCCAGGGGCCACAGATACGCAGTATTTT
TRBJ1-5	TRBV5-1	13	NA	NA	CASSLGGGQPQHF	TGCGCCAGCAGCCTTGGGGGAGGCCAGCCCCAGCATTTT
TRBJ2-7	TRBV19	14	NA	TRBD1	CASTRDRGSYEQYF	TGTGCCAGTACCCGGGACAGGGGGTCCTACGAGCAGTACTTC
TRBJ2-3	TRBV7-2	15	NA	TRBD2	CASSPSGLSTDTQYF	TGTGCCAGCAGCCCTAGCGGGCTGAGCACAGATACGCAGTATTTT
TRBJ1-5	TRBV7-2	12	NA	NA	CASSSLNQPQHF	TGTGCCAGCAGCTCCCTCAATCAGCCCCAGCATTTT
TRBJ1-5	TRBV15	17	NA	NA	CATSRDSPAVSNQPQHF	TGTGCCACCAGCAGAGATAGCCCAGCAGTGAGCAATCAGCCCCAGCATTTT
TRBJ2-3	TRBV5-1	18	NA	TRBD2	CASSLELSSGGATDTQYF	TGCGCCAGCAGCTTGGAGTTGAGTAGCGGGGGGGCCACAGATACGCAGTATTTT
TRBJ2-1	TRBV6-4	16	NA	TRBD2	CASSVEGTSGPNEQFF	TGTGCCAGCAGTGTAGAGGGGACTAGCGGGCCGAATGAGCAGTTCTTC
TRBJ2-1	TRBV7-2	16	NA	TRBD2	CASSFGLAEPYNEQFF	TGTGCCAGCAGCTTTGGACTAGCGGAACCCTACAATGAGCAGTTCTTC
TRBJ2-2	TRBV28	17	NA	TRBD2	CASSLWGGRRNTGELFF	TGTGCCAGCAGTTTATGGGGCGGGAGAAGGAACACCGGGGAGCTGTTTTTT
TRBJ1-2	TRBV6-1	15	NA	TRBD1	CASSPQDRALYGYTF	TGTGCCAGCAGTCCTCAGGACAGGGCACTCTATGGCTACACCTTC
TRBJ2-3	TRBV6-5	14	NA	NA	CASSYFTGSDTQYF	TGTGCCAGCAGTTACTTTACAGGGTCAGATACGCAGTATTTT
TRBJ1-1	TRBV29-1	16	few	TRBD1	CSAATGTGATLLGAFF	TGCAGCGCTGCTACCGGGACAGGGGCCACCCTATTAGGAGCTTTCTTT
TRBJ1-5	TRBV5-8	15	NA	NA	CASSRTQGIRQPQHF	TGTGCCAGCAGCAGGACACAGGGAATTAGGCAGCCCCAGCATTTT
TRBJ2-7	TRBV25-1	16	few	TRBD1	CASSGKRQGETYEQYF	TGTGCCAGCAGTGGGAAGAGACAGGGCGAAACCTACGAGCAGTACTTC
TRBJ2-7	TRBV5-4	14	once	NA	CASSLDSLIYEQYF	TGTGCCAGCAGCTTGGACAGCCTTATCTACGAGCAGTACTTC
TRBJ2-4	TRBV4-1	20	NA	TRBD2	CASSQGRASGPKGAKNIQYF	TGCGCCAGCAGCCAAGGGCGGGCTAGCGGGCCCAAGGGGGCCAAAAACATTCAGTACTTC
TRBJ2-7	TRBV9	17	NA	TRBD2	CASARGGQLAGGYEQYF	TGTGCCAGCGCGAGAGGGGGGCAACTAGCGGGAGGCTACGAGCAGTACTTC
TRBJ1-1	TRBV4-2	14	NA	NA	CASRQGLLNTEAFF	TGTGCCAGCAGGCAAGGGCTTCTGAACACTGAAGCTTTCTTT
TRBJ2-3	TRBV2	16	NA	TRBD2	CASSPRGLAYRDTQYF	TGTGCCAGCAGTCCACGGGGACTAGCCTATCGAGATACGCAGTATTTT